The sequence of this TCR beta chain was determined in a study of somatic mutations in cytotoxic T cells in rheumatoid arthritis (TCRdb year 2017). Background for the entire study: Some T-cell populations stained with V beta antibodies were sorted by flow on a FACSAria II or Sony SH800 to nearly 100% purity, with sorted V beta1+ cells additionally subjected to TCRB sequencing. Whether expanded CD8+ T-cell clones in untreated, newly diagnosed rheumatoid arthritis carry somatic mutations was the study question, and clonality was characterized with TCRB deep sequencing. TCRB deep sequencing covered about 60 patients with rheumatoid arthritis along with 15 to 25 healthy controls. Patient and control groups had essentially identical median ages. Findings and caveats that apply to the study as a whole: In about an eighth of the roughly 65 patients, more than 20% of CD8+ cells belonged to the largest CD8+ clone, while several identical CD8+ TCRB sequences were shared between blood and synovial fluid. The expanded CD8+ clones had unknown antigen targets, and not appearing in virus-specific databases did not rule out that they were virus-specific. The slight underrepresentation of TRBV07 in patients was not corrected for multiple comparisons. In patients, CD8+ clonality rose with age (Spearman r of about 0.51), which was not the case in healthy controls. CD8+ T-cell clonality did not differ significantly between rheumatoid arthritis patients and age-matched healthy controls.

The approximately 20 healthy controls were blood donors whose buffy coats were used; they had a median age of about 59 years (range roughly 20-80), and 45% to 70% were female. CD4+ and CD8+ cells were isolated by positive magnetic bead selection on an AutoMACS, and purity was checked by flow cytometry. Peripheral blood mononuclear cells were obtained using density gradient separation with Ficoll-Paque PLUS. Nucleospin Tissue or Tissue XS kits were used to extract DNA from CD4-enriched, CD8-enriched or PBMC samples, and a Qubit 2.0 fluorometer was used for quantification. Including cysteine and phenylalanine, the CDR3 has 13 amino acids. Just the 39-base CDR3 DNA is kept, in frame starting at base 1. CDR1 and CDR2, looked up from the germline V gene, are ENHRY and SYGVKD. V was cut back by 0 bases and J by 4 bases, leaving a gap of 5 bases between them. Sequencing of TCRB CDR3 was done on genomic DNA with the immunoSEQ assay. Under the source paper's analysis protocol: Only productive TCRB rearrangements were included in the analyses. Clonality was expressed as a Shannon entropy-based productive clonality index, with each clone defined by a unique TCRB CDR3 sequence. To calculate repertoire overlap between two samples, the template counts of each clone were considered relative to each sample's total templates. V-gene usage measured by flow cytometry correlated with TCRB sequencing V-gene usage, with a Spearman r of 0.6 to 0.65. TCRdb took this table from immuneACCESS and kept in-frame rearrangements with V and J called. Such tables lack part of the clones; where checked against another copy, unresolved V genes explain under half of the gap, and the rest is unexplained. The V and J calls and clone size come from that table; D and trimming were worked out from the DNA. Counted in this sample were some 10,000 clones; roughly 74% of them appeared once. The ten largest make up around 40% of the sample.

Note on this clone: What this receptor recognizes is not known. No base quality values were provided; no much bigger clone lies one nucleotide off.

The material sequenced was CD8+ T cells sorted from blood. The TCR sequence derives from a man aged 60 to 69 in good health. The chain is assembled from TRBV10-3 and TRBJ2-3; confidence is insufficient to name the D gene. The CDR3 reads CAISESKPDTQYF. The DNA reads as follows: TGTGCCATCAGTGAGTCGAAACCAGATACGCAGTATTTT.